This T cell receptor beta chain was identified in a study of T cells after yellow fever vaccination. This clonotype was counted many times. Its antigen is currently unknown. The CDR3 contains 14 residues. Germline CDR1 reads SGDLS; CDR2 reads YYNGEE. Losses at the gene ends were 2 bases for V and 5 bases for J; bases not matched to a gene: 4. Study results and caveats: The study found a weaker secondary response that peaked faster, day 5 versus 15. Bulk-population clonotypes that are abundant could appear as contaminants in FACS-sorted repertoires. The booster saw the reappearance of most primary-vaccination clones (approximately 97% CD4, roughly 90% CD8). Overall, a small share of clonotypes was seen in both CD4 and CD8 compartments.

TCRdb ran MiXCR on the 5' RACE reads and lists one entry per CDR3 protein. The sample yields around 140,000 distinct CDR3 sequences, more than 6.5% seen once. The chain uses TRBV9 and TRBJ2-1; 7 positions agree with TRBD2. The sequencing here drew on CD4+ T cells sorted from PBMCs, taken 10 days after the yellow fever booster vaccination. The TCR originated in a man aged 25-40 years who received the YFV17D yellow fever vaccine. CDR3 loop: CASSVSGLDNEQFF. CDR3 DNA sequence: TGTGCCAGCAGCGTTAGCGGGTTAGACAATGAGCAGTTCTTC.